Below, 29 T cell receptor beta chains from the same sample are listed, as sequenced in a study of regulatory T cells in long-lasting Graves disease. Time point here: persistent/refractory GD, antithyroid drugs over 5 years with positive TRAb. Isolated PBMC RNA provided the starting material for the TCR library. To make TCR beta libraries, researchers used iRepertoire HTBI primers and Arm-PCR of CDR3 regions. Each CDR3 protein gets one entry after TCRdb re-called the multiplex PCR reads with MiXCR. Found here are approximately 500,000 distinct CDR3 sequences, around a fifth of them singletons; the top ten hold about 6.6%. This sample comprised peripheral blood mononuclear cells (PBMCs), obtained when the disease was refractory, from a patient treated with antithyroid drugs. These receptor sequences come from a female donor with Graves disease.

This clonotype appeared a few times. V is TRBV9 and J is TRBJ2-2; no clear D gene. Germline V gives CDR1 SGDLS, CDR2 YYNGEE. V dropped 0 bases and J dropped 0 bases, with 15 bases sitting between them. This CDR3 comprises 18 residues. The CDR3 DNA sequence: TGTGCCAGCAGCGTAGTTGGGGTTTATACGCCGAACACCGGGGAGCTGTTTTTT. Encoded protein: CASSVVGVYTPNTGELFF.

The chain couples TRBV4-1 to TRBJ1-1, with TRBD1 matching over 7 bases. The germline CDR1 and CDR2 sequences are MGHRA and YSYEKL. The V gene end was trimmed by 0 bases and the J gene end by 12 bases; junction bases not matched to a gene: 7. The CDR3 has 13 amino acids. This CDR3 is CASSQDRQGLPFF. The DNA of the CDR3 is TGCGCCAGCAGCCAAGATCGACAGGGCCTTCCTTTCTTT.

V is TRBV20-1 and J is TRBJ2-7, with 7 bases that match TRBD2. V lost 3 bases and J lost 2; bases outside the gene matches: 10. The CDR3 is 15 amino acids. The germline CDR1 and CDR2 sequences are DFQATT and SNEGSKA (reference sequence). The CDR3 here is CSASVDLGGTYEQYF. CDR3 bases: TGCAGTGCTAGCGTAGATTTGGGAGGGACCTACGAGCAGTACTTC.

This clonotype was detected only a few times. The chain joins TRBV24-1 to TRBJ2-5; D possibly corresponds to TRBD1 (6 bases). Germline V CDR1 and CDR2: KGHDR, SFDVKD. CDR3 length: 15 amino acids. Trimming shortened V by 1 base and J by 1 base, and 9 bases separated the two germline ends. DNA of the CDR3: TGTGCCACCAGTGATTTAGGGGGAACCCAAGAGACCCAGTACTTC. This gives the protein CATSDLGGTQETQYF.

This clonotype was detected many times. The V and J genes are TRBV30 and TRBJ1-2; possibly TRBD1 for D (5 bases). The CDR3 spans 13 residues. From germline, CDR1 is GTSNPN and CDR2 SVGIG (reference sequence). V was shortened by 3 bases and J by 4 bases, with 12 bases between the two germline ends. In DNA, the CDR3 is TGTGCCTGGAGACCAGGACAAGTCTATGGCTACACCTTC. Protein: CAWRPGQVYGYTF. Based on the CDR3 plus reference TRBV30 and TRBJ1-2, the full variable domain is SQTIHQWPATLVQPVGSPLSLECTVEGTSNPNLYWYRQAAGRGLQLLFYSVGIGQISSEVPQNLSASRPQDRQFILSSKKLLLSDSGFYLCAWRPGQVYGYTFGSGTRLTVV.

This clonotype has only a few counts. The J gene is TRBJ1-1, the V gene TRBV20-1; D unresolved. The germline V gene encodes CDR1 DFQATT and CDR2 SNEGSKA (reference sequence). Between the trimmed V and J ends, which lost 4 bases and 1 base, there was a span of 10 bases. The CDR3 extends over 13 amino acids. The CDR3 here is CSANGPWNTEAFF. CDR3 DNA: TGCAGTGCTAACGGTCCTTGGAACACTGAAGCTTTCTTT.

The rearrangement links TRBV30 to TRBJ2-7; 10 bases agree with TRBD1. V was clipped by 6 bases and J by 2 bases; unmatched bases: 4. Germline V gene data show CDR1 as GTSNPN and CDR2 as SVGIG (reference sequence). This CDR3 is built from 13 residues. CDR3 coding DNA: TGTGCCTGCCCTGGACAGGGGGCCTACGAGCAGTACTTC. This codes for CACPGQGAYEQYF.

The chain links TRBV4-1 to TRBJ1-5; D is undetermined. Between the trimmed V and J ends, which lost 1 base and 0 bases, there was a span of 7 bases. The CDR3 is made up of 15 amino acids. Germline values: CDR1 MGHRA, CDR2 YSYEKL. In DNA, the CDR3 is TGCGCCAGCAGCCAAGGGGTTCTTAGCAATCAGCCCCAGCATTTT. Amino acid sequence: CASSQGVLSNQPQHF.

This clonotype was observed many times. The J gene is TRBJ1-5, the V gene TRBV12-3 or TRBV12-4; D remains ambiguous. The CDR3 totals 12 residues. V lost 4 bases and J 11 bases, leaving 12 bases between the germline ends. The CDR3 sequence: CASSSQRRTQHF. The CDR3 nucleotides read TGTGCCAGCAGTTCCCAAAGAAGGACCCAGCATTTT.

This clonotype was detected a few times. The junction and the germline gene differ at one end; a read error may be behind it. The chain couples TRBV13 to TRBJ2-7, with unresolved D. Germline CDR1 reads PRHDT; CDR2 reads FYEKMQ (reference sequence). The CDR3 loop spans 14 amino acids. The CDR3 DNA is TGTGCCAGCAGCTCCGGGTGGGAAGGATACGGGCAGTACTTC. It specifies CASSSGWEGYGQYF.

The V gene is TRBV24-1, the J gene TRBJ2-5; tentative D call: TRBD2 (7 bases). The CDR3 has 16 residues. Germline CDR1 and CDR2: KGHDR and SFDVKD. V lost 1 base, J lost 5 bases, and 16 bases lay in between. The CDR3 DNA follows: TGTGCCACCAGTGATTTTAGCGGGTCAGGGGTGGAGACCCAGTACTTC. This codes for CATSDFSGSGVETQYF.

This clonotype was observed at least ten times. The V and J genes are TRBV3-1 and TRBJ1-2; tentatively, D is TRBD1 (5 bases). The germline V gene encodes CDR1 LGHDT and CDR2 YNNKEL (reference sequence). The CDR3 runs to 15 residues. V was cut by 1 base and J by 4 bases, with 13 bases left in between. In nucleotides, the CDR3 is TGTGCCAGCAGCCAAGGAAGGGGAGGCATCTATGGCTACACCTTC. Amino acid sequence: CASSQGRGGIYGYTF.

Worth noting for this clonotype: A much larger clone differs by one base, so this may be a read error. The gene calls are TRBV13 and TRBJ2-7, with D possibly being TRBD2 (5 bases). V lost 6 bases to trimming and J lost 3 bases, with 9 bases between them. Germline V gene sequence: CDR1 PRHDT, CDR2 FYEKMQ (reference sequence). CDR3 length equals 12 residues. In DNA form, the CDR3 reads TGTGCCAGCAGGGGAGACGACTACGAGCAGTACTTC. It yields the protein CASRGDDYEQYF.

In its sample, this clonotype was seen a few times. The rearrangement joins TRBV9 to TRBJ1-2, with D unresolved. V lost 3 bases, J lost 6 bases, and 15 bases lay in between. Germline V gene data show CDR1 as SGDLS and CDR2 as YYNGEE. The CDR3 loop spans 14 amino acids. The CDR3 reads CASSGIHRANGYTF. As DNA, the CDR3 is TGTGCCAGCAGCGGGATCCACCGGGCCAATGGCTACACCTTC. Full variable domain (rest looked up from reference TRBV9 and TRBJ1-2): DSGVTQTPKHLITATGQRVTLRCSPRSGDLSVYWYQQSLDQGLQFLIQYYNGEERAKGNILERFSAQQFPDLHSELNLSSLELGDSALYFCASSGIHRANGYTFGSGTRLTVV.

This clonotype was seen ten or more times. V gene TRBV28 combines with J gene TRBJ2-7; D may match TRBD1 or TRBD2 (5 bases each). Germline lookup yields CDR1 MDHEN and CDR2 SYDVKM. The CDR3 covers 13 residues. V gave up 10 bases and J gave up 3 bases, with 16 bases separating them. Written as DNA, the CDR3 is TGTGCCACAGGGATCGGGACGCACTACGAGCAGTACTTC. Translation: CATGIGTHYEQYF.

This clonotype was seen ten or more times. The chain joins TRBV6-5 to TRBJ1-3, with 10 bases that match TRBD1. This CDR3 comprises 16 residues. J lost 4 bases, V lost 0 bases, and 3 bases had no gene match. Germline V gene lookup returns CDR1 MNHEY and CDR2 SVGAGI. CDR3 sequence: CASSYSRGQGGNTIYF. In DNA, the CDR3 is TGTGCCAGCAGTTACTCTCGGGGACAGGGGGGAAACACCATATATTTT.

Many counts were recorded for this clonotype. The V call is TRBV27, the J call TRBJ2-5, with 8 bases aligning to TRBD1. Germline values: CDR1 MNHEY, CDR2 SMNVEV (reference sequence). The CDR3 runs 13 residues. Trimming took 10 bases from V and 0 from J; bases not matched to a gene: 4. The CDR3 spells CATRGPNQETQYF. The CDR3, as DNA: TGTGCCACCAGGGGGCCCAACCAAGAGACCCAGTACTTC.

This clonotype has at least ten counts. The chain recombines TRBV28 with TRBJ2-4; weak D call: TRBD1 (5 bases). The CDR3 extends over 12 amino acids. Germline values: CDR1 MDHEN, CDR2 SYDVKM. V gave up 6 bases and J gave up 16 bases, with 19 bases separating them. DNA of the CDR3: TGTGCCAGCAGCCCCCCTGGGGCACGAAAATACTTC. Protein sequence: CASSPPGARKYF.

This clonotype was seen ten or more times. The chain combines TRBV28 with TRBJ2-7, with D unclear. Germline V CDR1 and CDR2: MDHEN, SYDVKM. Trimming pared 7 bases from V and 0 bases from J, leaving 13 bases between. This CDR3 region has 14 residues. The CDR3, as DNA: TGTGCCAGCAACCTAGGTGGGAACTCCTACGAGCAGTACTTC. This codes for CASNLGGNSYEQYF.

A few counts support this clonotype. CDR3 nucleotides: TGTGCCACCGATGCTGCGCAGGGATCGGGTAGCTATGGCTACACCTTC. This translates into CATDAAQGSGSYGYTF. J is TRBJ1-2 and V is TRBV15; weak D call: TRBD1 (5 bases). The CDR3 consists of 16 residues. Trimming stripped 8 bases from V and 4 bases from J, with 23 bases between. In germline, CDR1 is LNHNV, CDR2 YYDKDF (reference sequence).

This clonotype has a count of ten or more. The chain has TRBV11-3 and TRBJ1-1; D is possibly TRBD1 (5 bases). Germline V gene lookup returns CDR1 SGHNT and CDR2 YENEEA. The CDR3 is made up of 14 amino acids. V lost 5 bases, J lost 2 bases, and 12 bases lay in between. The CDR3 coding sequence is TGTGCCAGCAGCCCAGGGTGGGATAACACTGAAGCTTTCTTT. Its translation: CASSPGWDNTEAFF. Based on the CDR3 plus reference TRBV11-3 and TRBJ1-1, the full variable domain is EAGVVQSPRYKIIEKKQPVAFWCNPISGHNTLYWYLQNLGQGPELLIRYENEEAVDDSQLPKDRFSAERLKGVDSTLKIQPAELGDSAVYLCASSPGWDNTEAFFGQGTRLTVV.

As for this clonotype: A much larger clone sits a single nucleotide away, making a read error possible. The V gene is TRBV28, the J gene TRBJ1-4, with D possibly being TRBD1 (6 bases). The CDR3 is 15 residues long. Trimming cost V 6 bases and J 10 bases, with 21 bases left between them. The germline V gene encodes CDR1 MDHEN and CDR2 SYDVKM. The DNA for the CDR3 is TGTGCCAGCAGGGAAGGGACATCCGCTGTTGGAAAACTGTTTTTT. This translates into CASREGTSAVGKLFF.

This clonotype was seen repeatedly, ten times or more. The chain joins TRBV28 to TRBJ1-5, with D possibly being TRBD1 (5 bases). The germline CDR1 and CDR2 sequences are MDHEN and SYDVKM. Deletions cut 6 bases from V and 6 bases from J, with 15 bases between. There are 14 residues in the CDR3. The CDR3, as DNA: TGTGCCAGCAGACCCGGGCGGGGGGGTCAGCCCCAGCATTTT. It codes for CASRPGRGGQPQHF. Full variable domain (outside the CDR3, taken from reference TRBV28 and TRBJ1-5): DVKVTQSSRYLVKRTGEKVFLECVQDMDHENMFWYRQDPGLGLRLIYFSYDVKMKEKGDIPEGYSVSREKKERFSLILESASTNQTSMYLCASRPGRGGQPQHFGDGTRLSIL.

This clonotype was seen many times. The DNA of the CDR3 is TGCAGCGTTGTAGGGGCAGTGAACACTGAAGCTTTCTTT. It specifies CSVVGAVNTEAFF. This chain links TRBV29-1 with TRBJ1-1; maybe TRBD1 (5 bases). The V end was cut by 4 bases, the J end by 0 bases, with 9 bases between. In germline, CDR1 is SQVTM, CDR2 ANQGSEA. This CDR3 region has 13 residues. Using reference TRBV29-1 and TRBJ1-1 for the parts outside the CDR3, the full variable domain is SAVISQKPSRDICQRGTSLTIQCQVDSQVTMMFWYRQQPGQSLTLIATANQGSEATYESGFVIDKFPISRPNLTFSTLTVSNMSPEDSSIYLCSVVGAVNTEAFFGQGTRLTVV.

This clonotype has ten or more counts. V is TRBV28 and J is TRBJ2-1; 11 bases align to TRBD1. The CDR3 covers 17 residues. CDR1 MDHEN and CDR2 SYDVKM come from the germline V gene. J was trimmed by 7 bases and V by 6 bases; bases with no gene match: 14. The CDR3 nucleotides are TGTGCCAGCAGCTTAGGCCATGGACAGGGGGCCCCAAATGAGCAGTTCTTC. Protein sequence: CASSLGHGQGAPNEQFF.

In this sample, this clonotype turned up many times. The chain links TRBV5-1 to TRBJ2-7; 14 bases are a match to TRBD2. The CDR3 contains 15 residues. The ends lost 3 bases at V and 7 bases at J; junction bases unmatched: 6. CDR1 is SGHRS, CDR2 YFSETQ, per germline. CDR3 region: CASSSGLAGEDEQYF. The CDR3 DNA is TGCGCCAGCAGCTCGGGACTAGCGGGGGAAGATGAGCAGTACTTC.

The CDR3 spells CATSDSRSTNEKLFF. DNA for the CDR3: TGTGCCACCAGTGATAGCCGGTCGACTAATGAAAAACTGTTTTTT. This chain links TRBV24-1 with TRBJ1-4; no firm D call. The germline V gene encodes CDR1 KGHDR and CDR2 SFDVKD. V was trimmed by 3 bases and J by 2 bases, leaving 9 bases between them. CDR3 size: 15 residues.

V usage is TRBV5-1 and J usage is TRBJ2-5; 10 positions match TRBD1. Trimming cost V 3 bases and J 3 bases; bases outside gene matches: 11. There are 17 residues in the CDR3. CDR1 is SGHRS and CDR2 is YFSETQ in the germline V gene. For the CDR3, the DNA is TGCGCCAGCAGCTCTGGACAGGGGGGGACCTTCAAAGAGACCCAGTACTTC. Its translation: CASSSGQGGTFKETQYF.

The chain couples TRBV20-1 to TRBJ2-7; tentative D call: TRBD1 (6 bases). The germline V and J ends were trimmed by 6 bases and 2 bases, with 14 bases remaining between them. The V gene's germline CDR1 is DFQATT and CDR2 SNEGSKA (reference sequence). The CDR3 extends over 13 amino acids. CDR3 nucleotide sequence: TGCAGTGCCATAGGGGACACAACCTACGAGCAGTACTTC. Translating gives CSAIGDTTYEQYF.